The 24 T cell receptor beta chains below were found in one sample sequenced in a study of cytomegalovirus exposure and HLA in healthy donors. It was with 60 Vbeta and 13 Jbeta primers that the PCR ran. The repertoire was sequenced with immunoSEQ multiplex PCR; TCRdb's copy has only in-frame clones and lacks some. The sample records around 90,000 clones, roughly 60% being singletons. The material sequenced was PBMCs. The origin of the receptors is a human donor in good health.

V gene TRBV4-3 combines with J gene TRBJ1-6; D is unresolved. CDR1 LGHNA and CDR2 YSLEER come from the germline V gene. The CDR3 extends over 13 amino acids. V was clipped by 0 bases and J by 13 bases, with 10 bases between them. CDR3 nucleotide sequence: TGCGCCAGCAGCCAAGATAAGCTACTGCCCCTCCACTTT. It specifies CASSQDKLLPLHF.

V gene TRBV2 combines with J gene TRBJ1-2, with 8 bases aligning to TRBD1. Germline V lookup: CDR1 SNHLY, CDR2 FYNNEI. V was clipped by 4 bases and J by 4 bases; unmatched bases: 5. The CDR3 is 14 amino acids. CDR3 in amino acids: CASSVGQGAYGYTF. In nucleotides, the CDR3 is TGTGCCAGCAGTGTCGGACAGGGCGCCTATGGCTACACCTTC.

The rearrangement joins TRBV5-4 to TRBJ2-3; the D gene is possibly TRBD2 (6 bases). V was trimmed by 4 bases and J by 2 bases, leaving 11 bases between them. This CDR3 region has 14 residues. CDR1 is SGHNT, CDR2 YYREEE, per germline (reference sequence). Here the CDR3 reads CASSGGATTDTQYF. In nucleotides, the CDR3 is TGTGCCAGCAGCGGCGGGGCAACCACAGATACGCAGTATTTT.

This clone was observed a handful of times. The V gene is TRBV5-1, the J gene TRBJ1-3; D perhaps matches TRBD1 (6 bases). The CDR3 consists of 16 residues. The ends were cut back, 3 bases at V and 0 bases at J, with 13 bases in the middle. Germline-derived CDR1 and CDR2 are SGHRS and YFSETQ. Here the CDR3 DNA reads TGCGCCAGCAGCTCTTCAACAGGGAACTCTGGAAACACCATATATTTT. Translation gives CASSSSTGNSGNTIYF.

The V gene is TRBV11-2, the J gene TRBJ2-2; D is unresolved. Per germline, CDR1 SGHAT and CDR2 FQNNGV. V lost 2 bases and J 3 bases, leaving 10 bases between the germline ends. The CDR3 sequence is 15 residues long. The chain's CDR3 is CASSLTVIDTGELFF. For the CDR3, the DNA is TGTGCCAGCAGCTTAACAGTTATCGACACCGGGGAGCTGTTTTTT.

This chain connects TRBV7-3 to TRBJ2-7, with D perhaps TRBD2 (6 bases). From germline, CDR1 is SGHTA and CDR2 FQGTGA. The length of the CDR3 is 14 residues. Deletions cut 3 bases from V and 4 bases from J, with 13 bases between. The DNA of the CDR3 is TGTGCCAGCAGCTTGGGGACTGGGGTTTACGAGCAGTACTTC. Its protein product is CASSLGTGVYEQYF. Full variable domain (missing parts from reference TRBV7-3 and TRBJ2-7): GAGVSQTPSNKVTEKGKYVELRCDPISGHTALYWYRQSLGQGPEFLIYFQGTGAADDSGLPNDRFFAVRPEGSVSTLKIQRTERGDSAVYLCASSLGTGVYEQYFGPGTRLTVT.

The V call is TRBV9, the J call TRBJ1-2, with 10 bases that match TRBD1. Germline CDR1 is SGDLS and CDR2 is YYNGEE. The CDR3 runs to 17 residues. V shed 3 bases, J shed 4 bases, and the junction held 12 bases outside the gene matches. CDR3 sequence (DNA): TGTGCCAGCAGCGCGGGGCCGCCGACAGGGGGCAGCTATGGCTACACCTTC. It is translated as CASSAGPPTGGSYGYTF.

The sample holds a few counts of this clone. The chain joins TRBV30 to TRBJ1-6; the match to TRBD1 covers 11 bases. V was pared by 3 bases and J by 7 bases, with 5 bases of the junction left unmatched. The CDR3 totals 15 residues. Germline CDR1 reads GTSNPN; CDR2 reads SVGIG (reference sequence). The CDR3: CAWRGTGGSNSPLHF. In DNA, the CDR3 is TGTGCCTGGAGAGGGACAGGGGGATCAAATTCACCCCTCCACTTT.

This chain joins TRBV30 and TRBJ2-3; tentative D call: TRBD2 (5 bases). The CDR3 is 14 residues long. Per germline, CDR1 GTSNPN and CDR2 SVGIG (reference sequence). V gave up 4 bases and J gave up 0 bases, with 11 bases separating them. CDR3 in DNA: TGTGCCTGGAATGGAGGCCGTAGCACAGATACGCAGTATTTT. Amino acids: CAWNGGRSTDTQYF.

This clone appeared a single time. The V call is TRBV9, the J call TRBJ2-3; TRBD2 might be the D (5 bases). V was trimmed by 0 bases and J by 0 bases, leaving 8 bases between them. CDR1 SGDLS and CDR2 YYNGEE come from the germline V gene. The CDR3 covers 15 residues. CDR3 sequence: CASSVEGLSTDTQYF. The CDR3 DNA sequence: TGTGCCAGCAGCGTAGAAGGACTGAGCACAGATACGCAGTATTTT.

The J gene is TRBJ1-2, the V gene TRBV4-2; D uncertain. Trimming took off 3 bases at V and 3 bases at J, with 17 bases between the two ends. The CDR3 sequence is 16 residues long. Germline values: CDR1 LGHNA, CDR2 YNFKEQ. Written as DNA, the CDR3 is TGTGCCAGCAGCCATGATGTGGGAGGACTAGACTATGGCTACACCTTC. Its protein product is CASSHDVGGLDYGYTF.

The chain recombines TRBV30 with TRBJ2-1; D is ambiguous. V lost 0 bases, J lost 5 bases, and 5 bases lay in between. The CDR3 has 12 residues. From germline, CDR1 is GTSNPN and CDR2 SVGIG (reference sequence). The CDR3 reads CAWSVHDNEQFF. The CDR3, as DNA: TGTGCCTGGAGTGTTCATGACAATGAGCAGTTCTTC. The full variable domain, rest sourced from reference TRBV30 and TRBJ2-1, is SQTIHQWPATLVQPVGSPLSLECTVEGTSNPNLYWYRQAAGRGLQLLFYSVGIGQISSEVPQNLSASRPQDRQFILSSKKLLLSDSGFYLCAWSVHDNEQFFGPGTRLTVL.

This chain joins TRBV7-8 and TRBJ1-2, with 10 bases that match TRBD1. The CDR3 extends over 15 amino acids. V was pared by 5 bases and J by 7 bases, with 10 bases of the junction left unmatched. The germline CDR1 and CDR2 sequences are SGHVS and FQNEAQ. In DNA, the CDR3 is TGTGCCAGCAGCCACGGGACAGGGGATGTAATTGGCTACACCTTC. This gives the protein CASSHGTGDVIGYTF.

In its sample, this clone was seen a few times. This rearrangement joins TRBV20-1 to TRBJ1-2; D is ambiguous. Germline V gives CDR1 DFQATT, CDR2 SNEGSKA (reference sequence). The V and J ends lost 5 bases and 8 bases respectively, with 12 bases between them. The CDR3 is 11 residues long. CDR3 loop: CSALHSWGYTF. CDR3 nucleotides: TGCAGTGCTCTCCACAGTTGGGGCTACACCTTC.

This clone was picked up one time. The chain employs TRBV5-6 and TRBJ1-2; D unresolved. Trimming stripped 5 bases from V and 10 bases from J, with 15 bases between. The CDR3 totals 12 residues. The V gene's germline CDR1 is SGHDT and CDR2 YYEEEE. The CDR3 protein is CASSFGSSIYTF. The CDR3 bases are TGTGCCAGCAGTTTCGGGTCCTCTATCTACACCTTC.

The V gene is TRBV7-2, the J gene TRBJ1-2; D is perhaps TRBD1 (5 bases). The CDR3 length is 14 residues. V dropped 2 bases and J dropped 4 bases, with 11 bases sitting between them. The germline V gene encodes CDR1 SGHTA and CDR2 FQGNSA. CDR3 residues: CASSLIGEGYGYTF. The CDR3 nucleotides read TGTGCCAGCAGCTTAATAGGGGAAGGCTATGGCTACACCTTC.

This clone has a handful of counts. The chain recombines TRBV6-5 with TRBJ1-2, with 7 bases fitting TRBD1. CDR1 and CDR2 from the germline V gene are MNHEY and SVGAGI. The junction had 3 bases not matched to a gene; V was cut back by 2 bases and J by 0 bases. This CDR3 has 15 residues. The CDR3 bases are TGTGCCAGCAGTTACGCGGGACAGACTAACTATGGCTACACCTTC. Its protein product is CASSYAGQTNYGYTF.

The chain carries TRBV4-1 and TRBJ2-7; D gene unclear. This CDR3 has 12 residues. Deletions cut 0 bases from V and 6 bases from J, with 6 bases between. Per the germline V gene, CDR1 is MGHRA and CDR2 is YSYEKL. The CDR3 region is CASSQDPGEQYF. CDR3 nucleotide sequence: TGCGCCAGCAGCCAAGACCCCGGCGAGCAGTACTTC.

The chain uses TRBV5-4 and TRBJ1-2; D gene ambiguous. The CDR3 has 15 residues. Trimming stripped 0 bases from V and 2 bases from J, with 11 bases between. Per germline, CDR1 SGHNT and CDR2 YYREEE (reference sequence). CDR3 nucleotide sequence: TGTGCCAGCAGCTTGGATGGAGCGGCGAACTATGGCTACACCTTC. Its translation: CASSLDGAANYGYTF.

The chain recombines TRBV10-3 with TRBJ2-5; 8 positions agree with TRBD2. This CDR3 has 18 residues. Trimming removed 0 bases from V and 2 bases from J; junction bases left unmatched: 11. The germline CDR1 and CDR2 sequences are ENHRY and SYGVKD. CDR3 DNA sequence: TGTGCCATCAGTGAGTCAAAGCGGGGGAAAAACAGACAAGAGACCCAGTACTTC. Its protein product is CAISESKRGKNRQETQYF.

The rearrangement joins TRBV6-6 to TRBJ1-2; TRBD1 aligns across 9 bases. The CDR3 covers 14 residues. Germline V CDR1 and CDR2: MNHNY, SVGAGI (reference sequence). V shed 0 bases, J shed 8 bases, and the junction held 4 bases outside the gene matches. The CDR3 spells CASSYSTGGSGYTF. CDR3 nucleotides: TGTGCCAGCAGTTACTCAACAGGGGGCTCGGGCTACACCTTC.

The CDR3 DNA reads as TGCGCCAGCAGCTTGGGACAGGGGGGCACAGATACGCAGTATTTT. Encoded protein: CASSLGQGGTDTQYF. V gene TRBV5-1 combines with J gene TRBJ2-3, with 9 bases lining up with TRBD1. This CDR3 comprises 15 residues. The J segment lost 1 base and the V segment lost 0 bases, leaving 0 bases of the junction unmatched. The germline gives CDR1 SGHRS, CDR2 YFSETQ.

The chain is built from TRBV7-2 and TRBJ1-1, with 7 nucleotides matching TRBD1. The germline V gene has CDR1 SGHTA and CDR2 FQGNSA. The CDR3 has 14 residues. Trimming took 5 bases from V and 1 from J; bases not matched to a gene: 4. The CDR3 region is CASSPRTGNTEAFF. The DNA of the CDR3 is TGTGCCAGCAGCCCGAGGACAGGGAACACTGAAGCTTTCTTT.

The chain links TRBV7-2 to TRBJ1-2; D remains ambiguous. Germline CDR1 SGHTA, CDR2 FQGNSA. The CDR3 totals 13 residues. Trimming pared 7 bases from V and 1 base from J, leaving 10 bases between. In nucleotides, the CDR3 is TGTGCCAGCACCCAGGCCAATAACTATGGCTACACCTTC. Amino acids: CASTQANNYGYTF. The full variable domain, rest sourced from reference TRBV7-2 and TRBJ1-2, is GAGVSQSPSNKVTEKGKDVELRCDPISGHTALYWYRQSLGQGLEFLIYFQGNSAPDKSGLPSDRFSAERTGGSVSTLTIQRTQQEDSAVYLCASTQANNYGYTFGSGTRLTVV.